One sample yielded the 19 T cell receptor beta chains listed below, sequenced in a study of OX40 agonist ivuxolimab in advanced cancers. TCRdb's table, derived via immunoSEQ multiplex PCR, lists solely in-frame clones and lacks some. The sample consists of 50,000 to 75,000 clones, around nine tenths of them appearing once. Sequenced material: CD4+ or CD8+ T cells sorted from blood, taken in a trial of the OX40 agonist ivuxolimab. Source of these receptors: an adult with an advanced solid tumor such as melanoma, head and neck, liver or kidney cancer.

The chain has TRBV6-1 and TRBJ2-1; D uncertain. The CDR3 runs 13 residues. Germline values: CDR1 MNHNS, CDR2 SASEGT. The germline V and J ends were trimmed by 4 bases and 4 bases, with 8 bases remaining between them. The CDR3 region is CASSVSGYNEQFF. Here the CDR3 DNA reads TGTGCCAGCAGTGTATCCGGGTACAATGAGCAGTTCTTC.

The chain links TRBV7-9 to TRBJ1-5; D gene uncertain. From germline, CDR1 is SEHNR and CDR2 FQNEAQ (reference sequence). This CDR3 is 16 amino acids long. Trimming removed 2 bases at V and 3 bases at J, with 14 bases between. The CDR3 nucleotides read TGTGCCAGCAGCTTAAACTTAGGGTCCGCCAATCAGCCCCAGCATTTT. It is translated as CASSLNLGSANQPQHF.

The rearrangement uses TRBV5-8 and TRBJ2-5; D gene unclear. The CDR3 totals 16 residues. V gave up 4 bases and J gave up 2 bases, with 18 bases separating them. Looked up from germline, CDR1 is SGHTS and CDR2 is YDEGEE. The CDR3 bases are TGTGCCAGCAGCCTAAACCGAGGAGCGCCACAAGAGACCCAGTACTTC. This codes for CASSLNRGAPQETQYF. The variable domain in full, completed from reference TRBV5-8 and TRBJ2-5, reads EAGVTQSPTHLIKTRGQQATLRCSPISGHTSVYWYQQALGLGLQFLLWYDEGEERNRGNFPPRFSGRQFPNYSSELNVNALELEDSALYLCASSLNRGAPQETQYFGPGTRLLVL.

The chain combines TRBV23-1 with TRBJ1-5; D perhaps matches TRBD1 (6 bases). TRBV23-1 is recorded as an ORF, its role being uncertain. V was cut by 2 bases and J by 9 bases, with 17 bases left in between. The CDR3 consists of 15 residues. This chain's CDR3 is CASSQEQGLRRPQHF. The CDR3, as DNA: TGCGCCAGCAGTCAAGAACAGGGACTTAGGCGGCCCCAGCATTTT.

The V call is TRBV2, the J call TRBJ1-5; D might be TRBD1 (5 bases). The CDR3 sequence is 14 residues long. Looked up from germline, CDR1 is SNHLY and CDR2 is FYNNEI. Trimming removed 11 bases from V and 3 bases from J, with 17 bases in between. Here the CDR3 reads CAAVASGNNQPQHF. The DNA for the CDR3 is TGTGCCGCCGTAGCATCAGGGAACAATCAGCCCCAGCATTTT.

The CDR3 protein is CASSLDPDTEAFF. In DNA form, the CDR3 reads TGCGCCAGCAGCCTAGACCCGGACACTGAAGCTTTCTTT. The chain employs TRBV5-1 and TRBJ1-1, with D unclear. The V gene lost 4 bases and the J gene lost 3 bases, with 10 bases spanning the gap. The germline V gene has CDR1 SGHRS and CDR2 YFSETQ. This CDR3 contains 13 residues.

This clone was detected only once. This chain connects TRBV2 to TRBJ2-3, with a tentative D call TRBD2 (5 bases). Between the trimmed V and J ends, which lost 4 bases and 0 bases, there was a span of 20 bases. The CDR3 runs to 18 residues. In germline, CDR1 is SNHLY, CDR2 FYNNEI. CDR3 residues: CASSVLRVWSGSTDTQYF. The CDR3 DNA sequence: TGTGCCAGCAGTGTCTTGAGGGTCTGGAGCGGTAGCACAGATACGCAGTATTTT. Complete variable domain (other parts from reference TRBV2 and TRBJ2-3): EPEVTQTPSHQVTQMGQEVILRCVPISNHLYFYWYRQILGQKVEFLVSFYNNEISEKSEIFDDQFSVERPDGSNFTLKIRSTKLEDSAMYFCASSVLRVWSGSTDTQYFGPGTRLTVL.

Concerning this clone itself: One end of the junction varies from germline; a read error may be responsible. This chain uses TRBV7-7 with TRBJ2-5; 9 positions match TRBD2. The CDR3 covers 17 residues. Germline values: CDR1 SSHAT, CDR2 FNYEAQ (reference sequence). DNA for the CDR3: TGTGCTAGCAGCTTGGGTCGTAGCGGGGGCCTACAAGAGACCCAGTACTTC. Amino acid sequence: CASSLGRSGGLQETQYF.

DNA for the CDR3: TGTGCCAGTAGTACCGGAAACACCATATATTTT. Protein product: CASSTGNTIYF. The chain recombines TRBV19 with TRBJ1-3; D is unclear. V shed 4 bases and J shed 4 bases, with 2 bases lying between them. Germline CDR1 reads LNHDA; CDR2 reads SQIVND (reference sequence). CDR3 size: 11 residues.

The gene calls are TRBV19 and TRBJ2-3; 8 bases map to TRBD2. CDR1 and CDR2 (germline): LNHDA, SQIVND (reference sequence). With 5 bases clipped from V and 2 bases from J, the junction kept 9 bases outside the gene matches. The CDR3 length is 16 residues. In DNA form, the CDR3 reads TGTGCCAGTAGTTCTCAAGCGGGGGACCCCACAGATACGCAGTATTTT. Its translation: CASSSQAGDPTDTQYF.

This clone appeared a few times. This sequence joins TRBV27 and TRBJ1-6; the D is unclear. The CDR3 runs 18 residues. V was trimmed by 3 bases and J by 0 bases, leaving 15 bases between them. CDR1 and CDR2 (germline): MNHEY, SMNVEV (reference sequence). CDR3 sequence (DNA): TGTGCCAGCAGTTTTGTTCAAATGGGAAGCTCCTATAATTCACCCCTCCACTTT. It codes for CASSFVQMGSSYNSPLHF.

CDR3 nucleotide sequence: TGTGCCAGCAGGCTAGACATAGCGGGAAATGAGCAGTTCTTC. Its protein product is CASRLDIAGNEQFF. The V gene is TRBV4-2, the J gene TRBJ2-1, with 8 bases aligning to TRBD2. V shed 6 bases and J 7 bases; nucleotides not matched to a gene: 8. The length of the CDR3 is 14 residues. CDR1 is LGHNA and CDR2 is YNFKEQ in the germline V gene.

The rearrangement joins TRBV7-6 to TRBJ2-2; no firm D call. The CDR3 covers 16 residues. Trimming left V 3 bases short and J 5 bases short, with 16 bases between. Germline values: CDR1 SGHVS, CDR2 FNYEAQ. The CDR3 spells CASSFFLQTGTGELFF. The CDR3 coding sequence is TGTGCCAGCAGCTTCTTTTTGCAGACCGGAACCGGGGAGCTGTTTTTT.

The chain employs TRBV21-1 and TRBJ1-4; the table calls TRBD1, which could not be checked here. TRBV21-1 is classified as a pseudogene. This CDR3 region has 14 residues. As DNA, the CDR3 is TGTGCCAGCAGCAAAGCAAGGACAGATGAAAAACTGTTTTTT. This codes for CASSKARTDEKLFF.

This rearrangement joins TRBV14 to TRBJ2-3; D tentatively fits TRBD1 or TRBD2 (6 bases each). Germline assignment: CDR1 SGHDN and CDR2 FVKESK. With 4 bases removed from V and 0 bases from J, the gap between germline ends came to 11 bases. The CDR3 covers 15 residues. CDR3 protein: CASSPPGASTDTQYF. The CDR3 nucleotides are TGTGCCAGCAGCCCCCCGGGGGCAAGCACAGATACGCAGTATTTT.

J is TRBJ2-5 and V is TRBV19; TRBD2 matches at 8 bases. With V trimmed by 2 bases and J by 5 bases, 4 bases remained unmatched. This CDR3 spans 14 amino acids. Germline V gene lookup returns CDR1 LNHDA and CDR2 SQIVND (reference sequence). The CDR3 protein is CASSIRASGETQYF. The CDR3, as DNA: TGTGCCAGTAGTATAAGAGCTAGCGGGGAGACCCAGTACTTC.

This clone was picked up a small number of times. The chain employs TRBV10-1 and TRBJ2-7, with 7 bases aligning to TRBD1. The ends lost 5 bases at V and 0 bases at J; junction bases unmatched: 1. Looked up from germline, CDR1 is WNHNN and CDR2 is SYGVQD (reference sequence). CDR3 length equals 13 residues. The chain's CDR3 is CASSWDSSYEQYF. The CDR3 DNA follows: TGCGCCAGCAGTTGGGACAGCTCCTACGAGCAGTACTTC.

The genes are TRBV7-2 and TRBJ1-2; 7 bases are shared with TRBD1. This CDR3 comprises 14 residues. Germline CDR1 is SGHTA and CDR2 is FQGNSA. With V trimmed by 4 bases and J by 4 bases, 6 bases remained unmatched. As DNA, the CDR3 is TGTGCCAGCAGCTCGCGGGACAGAGTCTATGGCTACACCTTC. This translates into CASSSRDRVYGYTF.

The CDR3 DNA reads as TGTGCCAGCAGCTTAGCCACTAGCGGGGGTCAGAAGACCCAGTACTTC. It encodes CASSLATSGGQKTQYF. This chain joins TRBV7-2 and TRBJ2-5, with 11 bases aligning to TRBD2. Trimming took 0 bases from V and 6 from J; bases not matched to a gene: 6. The CDR3 is 16 amino acids. From germline, CDR1 is SGHTA and CDR2 FQGNSA.